One sample yielded the 32 T cell receptor beta chains listed below, sequenced in a study of T-cell reconstitution after alpha-beta-depleted transplantation in children. Unique molecular identifiers were used to barcode this TCRbeta library. TCRdb independently ran MiXCR on the PCR reads; one entry per CDR3 protein. The sample holds about 640,000 distinct CDR3 sequences, 16% seen once. The material was PBMCs from the stem cell graft donor, obtained from the stem cell graft. These receptors originate from a human donor who donated a stem cell graft to a child with acute myeloid leukemia.

This chain links TRBV12-3 or TRBV12-4 with TRBJ1-2, with a possible D match to TRBD1 (6 bases). This CDR3 is 14 amino acids long. The V end lost 2 bases, the J end lost 4 bases, and 11 bases lay between the germline ends. The CDR3 loop is CASSLQGPGYGYTF. CDR3 in DNA: TGTGCCAGCAGTTTACAGGGGCCGGGCTATGGCTACACCTTC.

This clonotype was found a few times. The V and J genes are TRBV7-2 and TRBJ2-1, with D perhaps given as TRBD1 or TRBD2 (5 bases each). The CDR3 consists of 15 residues. V lost 5 bases and J 3 bases, leaving 14 bases between the germline ends. The V gene's germline CDR1 is SGHTA and CDR2 FQGNSA. The CDR3 protein is CASSPMGGGYNEQFF. DNA for the CDR3: TGTGCCAGCAGCCCGATGGGTGGGGGCTACAATGAGCAGTTCTTC.

This clonotype was counted between two and nine times. The V call is TRBV9, the J call TRBJ2-1; unclear D gene. Germline CDR1 and CDR2: SGDLS and YYNGEE. V was trimmed by 0 bases and J by 2 bases, leaving 12 bases between them. This CDR3 is 16 amino acids long. Here the CDR3 DNA reads TGTGCCAGCAGCGTAGAACAGACGGAACCCTACAATGAGCAGTTCTTC. This sequence encodes CASSVEQTEPYNEQFF.

Details on this clonotype: One end of the junction varies from germline; a read error may be responsible. This rearrangement joins TRBV7-9 to TRBJ1-1; D unclear. Germline CDR1 SEHNR, CDR2 FQNEAQ (reference sequence). The CDR3 has 14 residues. CDR3 coding DNA: TGTGCCAGCAGCCTAGCGGAGTTTAACACTGAAGCTTTCTTT. Its protein product is CASSLAEFNTEAFF.

This clonotype was counted a single time. The gene calls are TRBV3-1 and TRBJ2-7, with D possibly matching TRBD1 (5 bases). Between the trimmed V and J ends, which lost 4 bases and 2 bases, there was a span of 12 bases. This CDR3 is built from 14 residues. Germline V gene sequence: CDR1 LGHDT, CDR2 YNNKEL (reference sequence). CDR3: CASSLRTLPYEQYF. The CDR3 bases are TGTGCCAGCAGCCTCCGGACACTTCCCTACGAGCAGTACTTC.

The chain combines TRBV7-3 with TRBJ2-3, with TRBD1 matching over 7 bases. V was pared by 6 bases and J by 3 bases, with 9 bases of the junction left unmatched. From germline, CDR1 is SGHTA and CDR2 FQGTGA. There are 15 residues in the CDR3. CDR3: CASSLGTAQTDTQYF. Written as DNA, the CDR3 is TGTGCCAGCAGTTTGGGGACAGCTCAGACAGATACGCAGTATTTT.

This clonotype was detected ten times or more. This chain connects TRBV20-1 to TRBJ1-2; no definite D call. Germline V gene data show CDR1 as DFQATT and CDR2 as SNEGSKA (reference sequence). The V end was cut by 3 bases, the J end by 0 bases, with 11 bases between. The CDR3 length is 14 residues. The CDR3 reads CSARPGAANYGYTF. The DNA of the CDR3 is TGCAGTGCTAGGCCGGGAGCTGCTAACTATGGCTACACCTTC.

This CDR3 reads CASTGDGLEAFF. For the CDR3, the DNA is TGTGCCAGCACCGGGGACGGCCTTGAGGCGTTCTTC. The rearrangement uses TRBV7-9 and TRBJ2-1; either TRBD1 or TRBD2 may supply D (5 bases each). CDR3 length: 12 residues. Trimming pared 7 bases from V and 15 bases from J, leaving 19 bases between. Per the germline V gene, CDR1 is SEHNR and CDR2 is FQNEAQ (reference sequence). Variable domain in full (rest from reference TRBV7-9 and TRBJ2-1): DTGVSQNPRHKITKRGQNVTFRCDPISEHNRLYWYRQTLGQGPEFLTYFQNEAQLEKSRLLSDRFSAERPKGSFSTLEIQRTEQGDSAMYLCASTGDGLEAFFGPGTRLTVL.

The table lists this clonotype with many counts. The chain employs TRBV20-1 and TRBJ2-1, with 9 bases identical to TRBD1. CDR1 and CDR2 from the germline V gene are DFQATT and SNEGSKA (reference sequence). The CDR3 extends over 15 amino acids. Unmatched junction bases numbered 12, after V lost 5 bases and J lost 7 bases. For the CDR3, the DNA is TGCAGTGCTCAGACCGGGACAGGGATAAAGAATGAGCAGTTCTTC. It is translated as CSAQTGTGIKNEQFF.

The chain employs TRBV6-1 and TRBJ2-3; 9 nucleotides line up with TRBD1. CDR1 MNHNS and CDR2 SASEGT come from the germline V gene. After removal of 6 bases from V and 3 bases from J, the junction contained 7 bases not matched to a gene. The CDR3 has 15 amino acids. Written as DNA, the CDR3 is TGTGCCAGCAGCGCACAGGGGGCGCGGACAGATACGCAGTATTTT. It yields the protein CASSAQGARTDTQYF.

This clonotype was observed a handful of times. The J gene is TRBJ2-3, the V gene TRBV10-3; D perhaps matches TRBD2 (6 bases). The CDR3 is 14 residues long. Between the trimmed V and J ends, which lost 4 bases and 1 base, there was a span of 9 bases. Per the germline V gene, CDR1 is ENHRY and CDR2 is SYGVKD. In DNA form, the CDR3 reads TGTGCCATCAGTGGGAGGGAGGGCACAGATACGCAGTATTTT. Translating it yields CAISGREGTDTQYF.

This clonotype was seen repeatedly, ten times or more. This rearrangement joins TRBV20-1 to TRBJ2-5, with D perhaps TRBD2 (6 bases). This CDR3 has 13 amino acids. CDR1 DFQATT and CDR2 SNEGSKA come from the germline V gene (reference sequence). The ends were cut back, 5 bases at V and 2 bases at J, with 12 bases in the middle. CDR3: CSAPTTSQETQYF. The CDR3 nucleotides read TGCAGTGCTCCGACGACTAGTCAAGAGACCCAGTACTTC.

This clonotype was counted once. Given a much more abundant clone one base away, this may be a read error. V gene TRBV20-1 combines with J gene TRBJ1-1; unclear D gene. The germline V gene encodes CDR1 DFQATT and CDR2 SNEGSKA (reference sequence). This CDR3 contains 12 residues. V shed 5 bases and J shed 4 bases, with 11 bases lying between them. In DNA form, the CDR3 reads TGCAGTGCTGAAAACACGGGCACTGAAGCTTTCTTT. As protein: CSAENTGTEAFF.

This clonotype was seen at least ten times. The gene calls are TRBV20-1 and TRBJ2-3; D is uncertain. This CDR3 comprises 16 residues. The germline V and J ends were trimmed by 3 bases and 3 bases, with 19 bases remaining between them. Germline V CDR1 and CDR2: DFQATT, SNEGSKA (reference sequence). CDR3 nucleotide sequence: TGCAGTGCTAGGGGGTCTACTAATGTTCCGACAGATACGCAGTATTTT. It yields the protein CSARGSTNVPTDTQYF.

V usage is TRBV6-2 or TRBV6-3 and J usage is TRBJ2-1, with TRBD2 matching 9 bases. Germline CDR1 and CDR2: MNHEY and SVGEGT. J gave up 4 bases and V 0 bases, and 10 bases lay outside the gene matches. The CDR3 is made up of 18 amino acids. The CDR3, as DNA: TGTGCCAGCAGTTACTCGAGGGTCGCGGGGGGGGGTTACAATGAGCAGTTCTTC. Translating it yields CASSYSRVAGGGYNEQFF.

V usage is TRBV6-1 and J usage is TRBJ2-5; D might be TRBD2 (7 bases). The germline V gene has CDR1 MNHNS and CDR2 SASEGT. The length of the CDR3 is 16 residues. V lost 6 bases and J lost 1, with 18 bases in between. The CDR3 DNA sequence: TGTGCCAGCAGACGTACAGGCGCGGGGGCCCAAGAGACCCAGTACTTC. Amino acids: CASRRTGAGAQETQYF.

This clonotype came up a few times. V and J are TRBV13 and TRBJ2-2, with a weak D call TRBD2 (5 bases). Trimming took 5 bases from V and 4 from J, leaving 14 bases between them. The CDR3 has 15 amino acids. The germline V gene encodes CDR1 PRHDT and CDR2 FYEKMQ (reference sequence). For the CDR3, the DNA is TGTGCCAGCAGCCTCCGGAGGCGAGGCACCGGGGAGCTGTTTTTT. This encodes CASSLRRRGTGELFF.

This clonotype was observed many times. The chain links TRBV5-6 to TRBJ2-3; 7 nucleotides match TRBD2. The germline V gene has CDR1 SGHDT and CDR2 YYEEEE. With 5 bases clipped from V and 7 bases from J, the junction kept 13 bases outside the gene matches. CDR3 length: 15 amino acids. CDR3 bases: TGTGCCAGCAGGTTAATGACCGGGGAGGGATATACGCAGTATTTT. Translating gives CASRLMTGEGYTQYF.

The chain carries TRBV27 and TRBJ2-3, with D perhaps matching TRBD1 (5 bases). The CDR3 sequence is 17 residues long. Trimming took off 5 bases at V and 2 bases at J, with 20 bases between the two ends. CDR1 MNHEY and CDR2 SMNVEV come from the germline V gene (reference sequence). Written as DNA, the CDR3 is TGTGCCAGCAGTCCCCCTCTGGTAGGGGAAAACACAGATACGCAGTATTTT. It is translated as CASSPPLVGENTDTQYF.

This clonotype was seen at least ten times. The chain combines TRBV9 with TRBJ2-7; 9 bases line up with TRBD2. Germline assignment: CDR1 SGDLS and CDR2 YYNGEE. CDR3 length: 12 amino acids. The ends lost 4 bases at V and 7 bases at J; junction bases unmatched: 3. The CDR3 loop is CASSPAGGEQYF. The CDR3 nucleotides read TGTGCCAGCAGCCCAGCGGGGGGTGAGCAGTACTTC. The entire variable domain, with the rest obtained from reference TRBV9 and TRBJ2-7, is as follows: DSGVTQTPKHLITATGQRVTLRCSPRSGDLSVYWYQQSLDQGLQFLIQYYNGEERAKGNILERFSAQQFPDLHSELNLSSLELGDSALYFCASSPAGGEQYFGPGTRLTVT.

This clonotype turned up a few times. The chain links TRBV28 to TRBJ2-7; D perhaps matches TRBD1 (6 bases). The germline V gene encodes CDR1 MDHEN and CDR2 SYDVKM. Trimming cost V 3 bases and J 4 bases, with 13 bases left between them. CDR3 length equals 14 residues. The CDR3: CASSFRTDPYEQYV. The CDR3 DNA reads TGTGCCAGCAGTTTCCGGACAGACCCATACGAGCAGTACGTC.

This clonotype came up many times. The chain is built from TRBV12-3 or TRBV12-4 and TRBJ2-1; tentatively, D is TRBD2 (6 bases). With 1 base removed from V and 1 base from J, the gap between germline ends came to 8 bases. This CDR3 is built from 15 residues. CDR3 amino acids: CASSLGGRSYNEQFF. The CDR3 coding sequence is TGTGCCAGCAGTTTAGGAGGGAGGTCCTACAATGAGCAGTTCTTC.

This clonotype was seen repeatedly, ten times or more. CDR3 bases: TGTGCCAGCAGCTTAGAGGGCAGGGGAGAGGGCTACACCTTC. It translates to CASSLEGRGEGYTF. V usage is TRBV7-2 and J usage is TRBJ1-2; D may be TRBD1 (6 bases). This CDR3 spans 14 amino acids. Germline CDR1 SGHTA, CDR2 FQGNSA. V lost 1 base, J lost 8 bases, and 14 bases lay in between.

This clonotype was detected only once. The V call is TRBV30, the J call TRBJ2-2; no reliable D call. With 4 bases removed from V and 0 bases from J, the gap between germline ends came to 9 bases. Looked up from germline, CDR1 is GTSNPN and CDR2 is SVGIG (reference sequence). The CDR3 is 14 amino acids. For the CDR3, the DNA is TGTGCCTGGAAACTGCTCCCGAACACCGGGGAGCTGTTTTTT. It specifies CAWKLLPNTGELFF.

J is TRBJ2-1 and V is TRBV13; TRBD1 matches 9 bases. CDR3 size: 14 residues. Germline lookup yields CDR1 PRHDT and CDR2 FYEKMQ (reference sequence). V lost 6 bases and J lost 5; bases outside the gene matches: 5. CDR3 in DNA: TGTGCCAGCAGGCCCGGGACAGGGCACAATGAGCAGTTCTTC. It yields the protein CASRPGTGHNEQFF.

The chain recombines TRBV4-3 with TRBJ2-7; D perhaps matches TRBD1 (6 bases). The CDR3 totals 15 residues. Deletions cut 1 base from V and 5 bases from J, with 15 bases between. Germline CDR1 is LGHNA and CDR2 is YSLEER. The CDR3 loop reads CASSQVSEQGDEQYF. In DNA form, the CDR3 reads TGCGCCAGCAGCCAAGTCTCGGAACAGGGTGACGAGCAGTACTTC.

This clonotype was found many times. This rearrangement joins TRBV7-8 to TRBJ2-5; 12 bases agree with TRBD2. Looked up from germline, CDR1 is SGHVS and CDR2 is FQNEAQ. The V and J ends lost 5 bases and 1 base, in that order; junction bases with no gene match: 8. This CDR3 region has 17 residues. This CDR3 is CASSPRTSGAIQETQYF. The CDR3 coding sequence is TGTGCCAGCAGCCCAAGGACTAGCGGGGCTATCCAAGAGACCCAGTACTTC.

Regarding this clonotype: A much larger clone lies one base from this, so it may be a read error. The rearrangement links TRBV20-1 to TRBJ2-3, with 9 bases aligning to TRBD2. Germline CDR1 and CDR2: DFQATT and SNEGSKA (reference sequence). The CDR3 spans 16 residues. CDR3 coding DNA: TGCAGTGCTAGAGAGAAAAGGGCGGGGGGGCAGGATACGCAGTGTTTT. It is translated as CSAREKRAGGQDTQCF.

The V gene is TRBV5-1, the J gene TRBJ1-1; possible D gene TRBD1, 6 bases. This CDR3 is built from 13 residues. The V and J ends lost 4 bases and 4 bases respectively, with 11 bases between them. Per the germline V gene, CDR1 is SGHRS and CDR2 is YFSETQ. For the CDR3, the DNA is TGCGCCAGCAGCCCGGACAGTGTCACTGAAGCTTTCTTT. It translates to CASSPDSVTEAFF.

This clonotype has ten or more counts. The rearrangement uses TRBV20-1 and TRBJ2-1; D not resolved. The germline V gene encodes CDR1 DFQATT and CDR2 SNEGSKA (reference sequence). The CDR3 is 12 residues long. V was pared by 0 bases and J by 8 bases, with 8 bases between. In nucleotides, the CDR3 is TGCAGTGCTAGAGAGGAGTGGGATGAGCAGTTCTTC. Translating it yields CSAREEWDEQFF.

This chain joins TRBV20-1 and TRBJ1-2, with D hard to call. The germline CDR1 and CDR2 sequences are DFQATT and SNEGSKA (reference sequence). This CDR3 has 12 residues. Trimming removed 6 bases from V and 6 bases from J, with 14 bases in between. The CDR3 is CSAPRRIDGYTF. The CDR3 DNA reads as TGCAGTGCCCCCCGGCGAATCGATGGCTACACCTTC.

Points on this clonotype: A much larger clone lies one base from this, so it may be a read error. The chain couples TRBV12-3 or TRBV12-4 to TRBJ2-1; the D is unclear. V lost 7 bases to trimming and J lost 6 bases, with 16 bases between them. The CDR3 has 14 residues. CDR3 nucleotides: TGTGCCAGCACCCTGAATAACTCCGCCAATGAGCAGTTCTTC. It encodes CASTLNNSANEQFF.